Detailed here is one T cell receptor (beta chain). In the authors' methods: The assay estimated nucleated cells by amplifying reference gene primers. Here immunoSEQ multiplex PCR was the method, and the copy in TCRdb shows in-frame clones only, minus some. V, J and clone size are those of that table, while D and trimming were read from the DNA. This sample has about 190,000 clones, with 84% found just once. The sample belongs to a study of blood T cell repertoires in COVID-19. Study details: Some COVID-19 samples were acute and others convalescent; all came from the United States, Italy and Spain. T cells, B-cell-depleted T cells, or PBMCs provided the cDNA or gDNA that served as material.

Germline V gives CDR1 LGHDT, CDR2 YNNKEL (reference sequence). The CDR3 length is 15 residues. V lost 5 bases and J lost 0; bases outside the gene matches: 6. This chain connects TRBV3-1 (or the pseudogene TRBV3-2) to TRBJ2-7; 8 bases agree with TRBD2. The sequenced sample consisted of peripheral blood. The sequence came from a woman between 65 and 79 years old with active or convalescent COVID-19. The CDR3 is CASSKTSGGSYEQYF. The DNA of the CDR3 is TGTGCCAGCAGCAAAACTAGCGGAGGCTCCTACGAGCAGTACTTC.